This TCR beta chain stems from a study of T cells after yellow fever vaccination. This CDR3 comprises 12 residues. Germline V gives CDR1 SGHTA, CDR2 FQGNSA. The V end was cut by 2 bases, the J end by 6 bases, with 6 bases between. Generation of TCR cDNA used 5'RACE template switching (which added a universal primer site and UMIs). TCRdb fed the 5' RACE reads into MiXCR, producing one record per CDR3 protein. The sample carries 250,000 to 400,000 distinct CDR3 sequences, 3.5% to 4.5% recorded once. This TCR was recovered from a man aged 18-30 years who received the YFV17D yellow fever vaccine. This material consisted of PBMCs, taken 15 days after the yellow fever booster vaccination. The V and J genes are TRBV7-2 and TRBJ2-3; D unresolved. The DNA for the CDR3 is TGTGCCAGCAGCTTACTTTTGGATACGCAGTATTTT. Protein: CASSLLLDTQYF.